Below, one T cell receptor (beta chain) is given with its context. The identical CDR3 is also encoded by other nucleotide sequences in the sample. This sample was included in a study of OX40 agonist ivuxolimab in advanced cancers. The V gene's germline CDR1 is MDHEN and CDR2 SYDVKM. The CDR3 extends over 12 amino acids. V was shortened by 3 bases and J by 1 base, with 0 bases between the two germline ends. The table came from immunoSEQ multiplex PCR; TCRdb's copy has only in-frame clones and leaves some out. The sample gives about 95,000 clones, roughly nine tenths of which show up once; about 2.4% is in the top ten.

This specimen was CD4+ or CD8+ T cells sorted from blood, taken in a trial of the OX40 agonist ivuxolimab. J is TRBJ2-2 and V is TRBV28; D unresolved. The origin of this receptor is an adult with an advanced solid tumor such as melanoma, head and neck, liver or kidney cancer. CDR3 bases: TGTGCCAGCAGTTTGAACACCGGGGAGCTGTTTTTT. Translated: CASSLNTGELFF.